These T cell receptor beta chains were read from a single sample in a study of T cell repertoires in cytomegalovirus infection. TCRdb redid the calling of the reads with MiXCR, one entry per CDR3 protein. This sample has some 920,000 distinct CDR3 sequences; 31% occur once, and the top ten carry around 15%. Antigens of these TCRs are unknown. The source material was cultured CD8+ T cells from PBMCs, sampled from culture after CMV antigen stimulation. All receptors derive from a human donor in good health (CMV status not recorded). Some clones in this sample may be carry-over from other donors' samples. CDR3s include the opening cysteine and the closing phenylalanine or tryptophan. D genes are given only for firm matches. Clone size is not always given. Where it is, it says once, few, many or a class for expanded clones.

clone_size	j_call	d_call	v_call	cdr3_aa	cdr3_nt
.	TRBJ2-1	.	TRBV7-7	CASSPTTRGEQFF	TGTGCTAGCAGCCCCACTACTAGAGGTGAGCAGTTCTTC
.	TRBJ2-4	.	TRBV4-3	CASSQESELWKNIQYF	TGCGCCAGCAGCCAAGAATCGGAGCTATGGAAAAACATTCAGTACTTC
.	TRBJ1-4	TRBD1	TRBV27	CASSPGQGAEKLFF	TGTGCCAGCAGCCCGGGACAGGGCGCCGAAAAACTGTTTTTT
.	TRBJ2-3	TRBD1	TRBV15	CATSSPDRGLSDTQYF	TGTGCCACCAGCAGTCCGGACAGGGGGCTATCAGATACGCAGTATTTT
.	TRBJ2-1	.	TRBV6-4	CASSDHAVSSYNEQFF	TGTGCCAGCAGTGACCACGCCGTTAGCTCCTACAATGAGCAGTTCTTC
.	TRBJ2-1	.	TRBV7-9	CASSLGLEDEQFF	TGTGCCAGCAGCTTAGGTCTAGAAGATGAGCAGTTCTTC
.	TRBJ1-2	.	TRBV10-3	CAISESGTAYGYTF	TGTGCCATCAGTGAGTCTGGGACTGCTTATGGCTACACCTTC
.	TRBJ2-2	.	TRBV2	CASSGPGRGAETGELFF	TGTGCCAGCTCCGGCCCGGGAAGGGGGGCTGAGACCGGGGAGCTGTTTTTT
.	TRBJ1-3	.	TRBV5-1	CASSPHSGISGNTIYF	TGCGCCAGCAGCCCGCATTCAGGGATCTCTGGAAACACCATATATTTT
.	TRBJ2-7	.	TRBV6-2/TRBV6-3	CASSYLSGGHEQYF	TGTGCCAGCAGTTACCTCTCGGGTGGCCACGAGCAGTACTTC
few	TRBJ2-1	.	TRBV10-3	CAISESNRPVVEQFF	TGTGCCATCAGTGAGTCGAATCGGCCAGTAGTTGAGCAGTTCTTC
few	TRBJ2-6	.	TRBV10-3	CAISAEGAGANVLTF	TGTGCCATCAGTGCGGAGGGAGCTGGGGCCAACGTCCTGACTTTC
many	TRBJ1-6	TRBD1	TRBV7-6	CASSSLDRVNSPLHF	TGTGCCAGCAGCTCCCTGGACAGGGTCAATTCACCCCTCCACTTT
many	TRBJ2-1	TRBD2	TRBV7-8	CASSPSGGAFEQFF	TGTGCCAGCAGCCCTAGCGGGGGGGCCTTTGAGCAGTTCTTC
.	TRBJ1-1	TRBD1	TRBV6-2/TRBV6-3	CASSFGTDTEAFF	TGTGCCAGCAGTTTCGGGACAGACACTGAAGCTTTCTTT
.	TRBJ2-1	.	TRBV6-1	CASSEGSVRTFF	TGTGCCAGCAGTGAAGGGAGTGTAAGAACGTTCTTC
.	TRBJ2-1	TRBD2	TRBV7-9	CASSPYSGPSYNEQFF	TGTGCCAGCAGCCCGTATAGCGGGCCCTCCTACAATGAGCAGTTCTTC
.	TRBJ1-2	.	TRBV27	CASSPHLRRGENYGYTF	TGTGCCAGCAGCCCACACCTAAGGAGGGGGGAGAACTATGGCTACACCTTC
many	TRBJ2-3	.	TRBV7-9	CASSLPEGGTGPDTQYF	TGTGCCAGCAGCTTACCCGAAGGAGGGACCGGGCCAGATACGCAGTATTTT
few	TRBJ2-3	TRBD2	TRBV5-1	CASSLRGGLSDTQYF	TGCGCCAGCAGCTTACGGGGGGGCCTGTCAGATACGCAGTATTTT
few	TRBJ1-1	.	TRBV27	CASSLRIGVTEAFF	TGTGCCAGCAGTTTAAGGATTGGGGTTACCGAAGCTTTCTTT
few	TRBJ1-2	TRBD1	TRBV28	CASSLSRTGGAENYGYTF	TGTGCCAGCAGTTTATCCCGGACAGGGGGCGCTGAAAACTATGGCTACACCTTC
few	TRBJ1-5	TRBD1	TRBV6-5	CASRPQGNQPQHF	TGTGCCAGCAGGCCACAGGGGAATCAGCCCCAGCATTTT
many	TRBJ1-1	.	TRBV19	CASSMGMNTEAFF	TGTGCCAGTAGTATGGGCATGAACACTGAAGCTTTCTTT
.	TRBJ1-5	TRBD1	TRBV6-6	CASSYSTGTAVTGGGNQPQHF	TGTGCCAGCAGTTACTCGACCGGGACAGCCGTAACCGGGGGTGGCAATCAGCCCCAGCATTTT
.	TRBJ1-4	.	TRBV6-2/TRBV6-3	CATREATNEKLFF	TGTGCCACCAGAGAAGCAACTAATGAAAAACTGTTTTTT
.	TRBJ1-1	.	TRBV20-1	CSARDPTGMAEAFF	TGCAGTGCTAGAGATCCGACGGGGATGGCTGAAGCTTTCTTT
.	TRBJ2-3	.	TRBV5-1	CASTLGTISTDTQYF	TGCGCCAGCACCCTCGGGACAATTAGCACAGATACGCAGTATTTT
few	TRBJ2-1	TRBD2	TRBV7-6	CASSLVAGSYNEQFF	TGTGCCAGCAGCTTAGTAGCGGGGAGTTACAATGAGCAGTTCTTC
.	TRBJ2-5	.	TRBV18	CASSPPEKETQYF	TGTGCCAGCTCACCACCTGAGAAAGAGACCCAGTACTTC
few	TRBJ2-5	TRBD1	TRBV4-3	CASSQGGRGQETQYF	TGCGCCAGCAGCCAAGGGGGAAGGGGACAGGAGACCCAGTACTTC
.	TRBJ2-1	.	TRBV4-3	CASSPSSVDEQFF	TGCGCCAGCAGCCCCTCCAGCGTGGATGAGCAGTTCTTC
.	TRBJ1-4	.	TRBV28	CASSSGRRLGEKLFF	TGTGCCAGCAGTAGCGGTCGGCGCCTTGGGGAAAAACTGTTTTTT
.	TRBJ2-5	TRBD2	TRBV20-1	CSASFPAGGWNMGETQYF	TGCAGTGCTAGCTTCCCAGCGGGGGGCTGGAATATGGGGGAGACCCAGTACTTC
many	TRBJ2-1	.	TRBV4-2	CASSQECVLIPSSYNEQFF	TGTGCCAGCAGCCAAGAATGCGTTCTCATCCCGAGCTCCTACAATGAGCAGTTCTTC
.	TRBJ1-1	.	TRBV7-6	CASSLEGRWNTEAFF	TGTGCCAGCAGCTTAGAGGGACGTTGGAACACTGAAGCTTTCTTT
.	TRBJ2-5	TRBD1	TRBV6-2/TRBV6-3	CASSRGQGRQETQYF	TGTGCCAGCAGTCGAGGACAGGGGAGGCAAGAGACCCAGTACTTC
.	TRBJ2-1	.	TRBV7-8	CASSVGPYTPYNEQFF	TGTGCCAGCAGCGTCGGGCCCTATACCCCCTACAATGAGCAGTTCTTC
.	TRBJ1-6	TRBD1	TRBV7-6	CASSAAGDRYNSPLHF	TGTGCCAGCAGCGCTGCCGGGGACAGGTATAATTCACCCCTCCACTTT
once	TRBJ2-1	TRBD2	TRBV4-1	CAGSQASGGARNEQFF	TGCGCCGGCAGCCAGGCGAGCGGGGGGGCTAGGAATGAGCAGTTCTTC
.	TRBJ1-6	.	TRBV5-4	CASSGENSPLHF	TGTGCCAGCAGCGGTGAAAATTCACCCCTCCACTTT
few	TRBJ2-3	.	TRBV7-7	CASSLSSLAPDTQYF	TGTGCTAGCAGCTTATCTAGTCTAGCGCCAGATACGCAGTATTTT
.	TRBJ2-3	.	TRBV6-6	CTSSYPPPPGDTQYF	TGTACCAGCAGTTATCCTCCCCCCCCGGGGGATACGCAGTATTTT
.	TRBJ2-2	.	TRBV7-3	CASSLTVGEAYGELFF	TGTGCCAGCAGCCTAACAGTTGGGGAGGCGTACGGGGAGCTGTTTTTT
few	TRBJ1-2	TRBD1	TRBV6-6	CASRLLPGTGISLGGYTF	TGTGCCAGCAGATTATTACCTGGGACAGGGATCAGTCTCGGAGGCTACACCTTC
.	TRBJ2-3	.	TRBV4-1	CASSPSLLTDTQYF	TGCGCCAGCAGCCCAAGCCTCCTCACAGATACGCAGTATTTT
.	TRBJ1-1	.	TRBV29-1	CSVGGFETEAFF	TGCAGCGTTGGGGGTTTCGAGACTGAAGCTTTCTTT
.	TRBJ2-2	.	TRBV7-6	CASPQTGNTGELFF	TGTGCCAGCCCACAGACAGGGAACACCGGGGAGCTGTTTTTT
.	TRBJ2-5	.	TRBV6-1	CASSSLPPEYQETQYF	TGTGCCAGCAGTTCTCTTCCTCCGGAGTACCAAGAGACCCAGTACTTC
.	TRBJ2-1	.	TRBV10-3	CAISDDLADEQFF	TGTGCCATCAGTGATGACTTAGCTGATGAGCAGTTCTTC
.	TRBJ2-7	.	TRBV10-2	CASRVEGTPYEQYF	TGCGCCAGCAGAGTCGAAGGGACCCCCTACGAGCAGTACTTC